One sample yielded the 8 T cell receptor beta chains listed below, sequenced in a study of T cells after posttransplantation cyclophosphamide. Some clones are missing from TCRdb's copy, which holds only in-frame ones; the method was immunoSEQ multiplex PCR. The specimen gives some 39,000 clones without singletons; the ten biggest hold roughly 1.1%. Material: PBMCs. These receptors all come from a girl between 5 and 17 years old in good health, CMV-negative, and a related stem cell transplant donor.

This clone was counted many times. V gene TRBV7-9 combines with J gene TRBJ1-5; maybe TRBD1 (5 bases). CDR3 length: 15 amino acids. V lost 3 bases, J lost 4 bases, and 13 bases lay in between. Germline values: CDR1 SEHNR, CDR2 FQNEAQ (reference sequence). The CDR3 here is CASSFVGGGNQPQHF. CDR3 nucleotide sequence: TGTGCCAGCAGCTTCGTGGGGGGGGGAAATCAGCCCCAGCATTTT.

This clone was counted at least ten times. The CDR3 sequence: CASSPLRGSNTGELFF. CDR3 DNA: TGTGCCAGCTCACCACTCAGGGGTTCGAACACCGGGGAGCTGTTTTTT. The J gene is TRBJ2-2, the V gene TRBV18; weak D call: TRBD1 (6 bases). Trimming took 1 base from V and 0 from J, leaving 9 bases between them. Germline CDR1 KGHSH, CDR2 LQKENI. The CDR3 consists of 16 residues.

Only a few counts were recorded for this clone. The junction departs from the called germline gene at one end, perhaps through a read error. J is TRBJ1-1 and V is TRBV7-9, with TRBD1 matching 8 bases. The CDR3 spans 15 residues. CDR1 is SEHNR, CDR2 FQNEAQ, per germline (reference sequence). CDR3 bases: TGTGCCAGCAGCTCACCGGACAGGGCGAACGCTGAAGCTTTCTTT. Its protein is CASSSPDRANAEAFF.

The J gene is TRBJ1-3, the V gene TRBV6-6; no reliable D call. The CDR3 is 15 residues long. Germline V gene data show CDR1 as MNHNY and CDR2 as SVGAGI (reference sequence). Trimming took 0 bases from V and 1 from J, leaving 7 bases between them. The CDR3 loop reads CASSYSRQSGNTIYF. In DNA, the CDR3 is TGTGCCAGCAGTTACTCGCGGCAGTCTGGAAACACCATATATTTT.

This clone was recorded many times. The chain is built from TRBV5-5 and TRBJ2-3; tentative D call: TRBD2 (6 bases). This CDR3 is built from 16 residues. The ends were cut back, 5 bases at V and 1 base at J, with 17 bases in the middle. Germline-derived CDR1 and CDR2 are SGHKS and YYEKEE (reference sequence). CDR3 loop: CASSYGRGFGTDTQYF. CDR3 bases: TGTGCCAGCAGTTACGGTCGGGGGTTTGGCACAGATACGCAGTATTTT.

This clone appeared many times. The chain joins TRBV6-1 to TRBJ1-5; 8 bases match TRBD1. J lost 0 bases, V lost 2 bases, and 6 bases had no gene match. The length of the CDR3 is 17 residues. Germline-derived CDR1 and CDR2 are MNHNS and SASEGT. In DNA, the CDR3 is TGTGCCAGCAGTGAAACGGACAGGGTTTATAGCAATCAGCCCCAGCATTTT. Translated, it gives CASSETDRVYSNQPQHF.

This clone occurred many times. The chain employs TRBV7-3 and TRBJ2-3; possibly TRBD2 for D (6 bases). The CDR3 runs 16 residues. Per germline, CDR1 SGHTA and CDR2 FQGTGA. Trimming cost V 5 bases and J 1 base, with 16 bases left between them. CDR3 coding DNA: TGTGCCAGCAGCCCTGAGGCGGGGCCGCGCACAGATACGCAGTATTTT. This codes for CASSPEAGPRTDTQYF.

Only a few counts were recorded for this clone. This rearrangement joins TRBV14 to TRBJ2-1; TRBD1 aligns across 7 bases. The V gene end was trimmed by 6 bases and the J gene end by 2 bases; junction bases not matched to a gene: 4. The CDR3 length is 14 residues. Germline assignment: CDR1 SGHDN and CDR2 FVKESK. The CDR3, as DNA: TGTGCCAGCAGGGGGACAGCGACCTACAATGAGCAGTTCTTC. Translating it yields CASRGTATYNEQFF.